Sequencing of this T cell receptor beta chain was carried out in a study of molecular identifiers for immune sequencing clone quantification. Background on the study: Four of five RNA aliquots from approximately 20,000 or 98,000 naive CD8 T cells were sequenced.

The CDR3 has 19 residues. V lost 1 base to trimming and J lost 0 bases; unmatched junction nucleotides: 14. The germline V gene encodes CDR1 MNHEY and CDR2 SVGEGT. Sorted cells numbering roughly 18,000 to 1,000,000, with 10%, 30% or 50% RNA, yielded the naive CD8 libraries. The table lists this clonotype with many counts. Both previously described methods and listed TCR primers were employed to make bulk TCR libraries. From the PCR reads, TCRdb called clonotypes with MiXCR, one entry per CDR3 protein. This sample has some 650,000 distinct CDR3 sequences, with 20% found just once. Input material: naive CD8+ T cells from blood, with Jurkat cell RNA spiked in. The sample's subset: FACS-sorted CD8+CD4-CCR7+CD45RA+ naive T cells. The V and J genes are TRBV6-2 or TRBV6-3 and TRBJ1-1; 7 bases are a match to TRBD1. The sequence was obtained from a human donor in good health. Some libraries in this study had Jurkat cell RNA spiked in. CDR3 sequence (DNA): TGTGCCAGCAGTTACTTAGCCGTCCGGGACAGAAAGATGAACACTGAAGCTTTCTTT. Protein product: CASSYLAVRDRKMNTEAFF.